This T cell receptor beta chain was sequenced in a study of neurological immune-mediated disorders. Study-wide findings and caveats: Private repertoires in all groups were suggested by the absence of shared CDR3 amino acid sequences among expanded clones across subjects.

The team produced cDNA through 5'RACE using 10-nucleotide random UMIs. TCRdb processed the 5' RACE reads anew with MiXCR; each CDR3 protein has one entry. Of 77,000 or so distinct CDR3 sequences listed, about 9.4% are singletons. The group of healthy controls was made up of people who were blood bank volunteers in Maryland, USA. The study built unsorted libraries from 2 million PBMCs kept at -80 C. The length of the CDR3 is 19 residues. Per the germline V gene, CDR1 is SGHVS and CDR2 is FQNEAQ. The ends lost 5 bases at V and 2 bases at J; junction bases unmatched: 17. This clonotype was observed many times. Its antigen remains unknown.

This receptor was identified in a man over 45 in good health. Sequencing used PBMCs. The chain employs TRBV7-8 and TRBJ2-7; 11 bases are a match to TRBD2. In DNA form, the CDR3 reads TGTGCCAGCAGCAGATACAGGGGGCTAGCGGGAGGCCAAACCTACGAGCAGTACTTC. It translates to CASSRYRGLAGGQTYEQYF.